One and the same sample provided the 32 T cell receptor beta chains below, sequenced in a study of CD8 T cells in ankylosing spondylitis. MiXCR was run by TCRdb on the 5' RACE reads, yielding one entry per CDR3 protein. The data show under 150,000 distinct CDR3 sequences, with approximately 9.7% seen just once and 3% to 4% held by the top ten. Specimen: blood, either unsorted or a sorted T cell fraction (not recorded which). The origin of the receptors is a male donor with ankylosing spondylitis or in good health (not recorded which).

The rearrangement links TRBV20-1 to TRBJ2-1; D might be TRBD2 (6 bases). The CDR3 covers 14 residues. With 3 bases removed from V and 5 bases from J, the gap between germline ends came to 14 bases. CDR1 and CDR2 (germline): DFQATT, SNEGSKA (reference sequence). The CDR3 region is CSASYGSNHNEQFF. The CDR3 DNA reads TGCAGTGCTAGTTACGGGAGTAATCACAATGAGCAGTTCTTC.

J is TRBJ2-3 and V is TRBV10-3, with D tentatively TRBD1 (5 bases). CDR3 length: 14 residues. Germline CDR1 and CDR2: ENHRY and SYGVKD. The V end was cut by 10 bases, the J end by 0 bases, with 14 bases between. The CDR3 coding sequence is TGTGCCACCGCGCCAGGGTATAGCACAGATACGCAGTATTTT. It translates to CATAPGYSTDTQYF.

CDR3 in DNA: TGTGCCAGCAGTCCAACCGGGACACGGCTGAACACAGATACGCAGTATTTT. It translates to CASSPTGTRLNTDTQYF. This chain links TRBV28 with TRBJ2-3, with D perhaps matching TRBD1 (6 bases). Trimming shortened V by 5 bases and J by 2 bases, and 20 bases separated the two germline ends. The CDR3 length is 17 residues. Per the germline V gene, CDR1 is MDHEN and CDR2 is SYDVKM.

The chain couples TRBV20-1 to TRBJ2-5; 8 bases are a match to TRBD2. Germline CDR1 and CDR2: DFQATT and SNEGSKA (reference sequence). The CDR3 covers 15 residues. V was clipped by 1 base and J by 5 bases; unmatched bases: 9. Here the CDR3 reads CSARVVGRAGETQYF. In nucleotides, the CDR3 is TGCAGTGCTAGAGTGGTCGGGAGGGCCGGGGAGACCCAGTACTTC.

This clonotype was detected ten times or more. The chain recombines TRBV6-5 with TRBJ2-3; D remains ambiguous. Germline V gene data show CDR1 as MNHEY and CDR2 as SVGAGI. CDR3 length: 15 amino acids. The ends were cut back, 0 bases at V and 0 bases at J, with 7 bases in the middle. In DNA, the CDR3 is TGTGCCAGCAGTTACTCCTACAGCAGCACAGATACGCAGTATTTT. The encoded protein is CASSYSYSSTDTQYF.

This clonotype was detected many times. The chain has TRBV20-1 and TRBJ2-5; possibly TRBD2 for D (5 bases). This CDR3 contains 14 residues. Looked up from germline, CDR1 is DFQATT and CDR2 is SNEGSKA (reference sequence). With 6 bases removed from V and 4 bases from J, the gap between germline ends came to 18 bases. As DNA, the CDR3 is TGCAGTGCCAATTGGGAGTTATCTGTAGAGACCCAGTACTTC. Residues: CSANWELSVETQYF.

This clonotype has a count of ten or more. The V gene is TRBV9, the J gene TRBJ2-3; no firm D call. CDR1 and CDR2 (germline): SGDLS, YYNGEE. V shed 0 bases and J shed 6 bases, with 14 bases lying between them. The CDR3 spans 15 residues. CDR3 DNA sequence: TGTGCCAGCAGCGTAGTTGTGGGTGGGCTTGATACGCAGTATTTT. Encoded protein: CASSVVVGGLDTQYF.

There are many counts of this clonotype. J is TRBJ2-4 and V is TRBV12-3 or TRBV12-4; tentatively, D is TRBD1 (5 bases). This CDR3 comprises 11 residues. V lost 8 bases and J lost 13, with 15 bases in between. The CDR3 here is CASEPMNRQYF. The CDR3 nucleotides are TGTGCCAGCGAACCCATGAACAGGCAGTACTTC.

This clonotype has a count of ten or more. The chain uses TRBV7-2 and TRBJ2-6; D gene unclear. CDR1 and CDR2 from the germline V gene are SGHTA and FQGNSA. CDR3 length equals 13 residues. V lost 10 bases to trimming and J lost 9 bases, with 16 bases between them. The CDR3, as DNA: TGTGCCACCGCGATAAGCCTCTTCAACGTCCTGACTTTC. Translating gives CATAISLFNVLTF.

This clonotype was counted many times. This chain links TRBV7-2 with TRBJ2-5; D uncertain. With 3 bases removed from V and 3 bases from J, the gap between germline ends came to 11 bases. The length of the CDR3 is 14 residues. Germline CDR1 and CDR2: SGHTA and FQGNSA. CDR3 region: CASSLFGVKETQYF. CDR3 in DNA: TGTGCCAGCAGCTTGTTCGGTGTTAAAGAGACCCAGTACTTC.

This clonotype was recorded at least ten times. This chain connects TRBV28 to TRBJ2-1; D is uncertain. V dropped 6 bases and J dropped 10 bases, with 10 bases sitting between them. This CDR3 is built from 11 residues. Germline values: CDR1 MDHEN, CDR2 SYDVKM. The CDR3 spells CASSRRGEQFF. CDR3 coding DNA: TGTGCCAGCAGCCGGAGAGGCGAGCAGTTCTTC. The entire variable domain, with the rest obtained from reference TRBV28 and TRBJ2-1, is as follows: DVKVTQSSRYLVKRTGEKVFLECVQDMDHENMFWYRQDPGLGLRLIYFSYDVKMKEKGDIPEGYSVSREKKERFSLILESASTNQTSMYLCASSRRGEQFFGPGTRLTVL.

CDR3 DNA: TGCAGTGCTAGCTGGGCGCGGGAGTTGAGAGAGACCCAGTACTTC. Its translation: CSASWARELRETQYF. The rearrangement joins TRBV20-1 to TRBJ2-5; 7 bases match TRBD2. The CDR3 runs to 15 residues. Germline CDR1 reads DFQATT; CDR2 reads SNEGSKA (reference sequence). V lost 3 bases to trimming and J lost 4 bases; unmatched junction nucleotides: 11.

With respect to this clonotype: Since a much larger clone is just one base distant, this may be a read error. This chain joins TRBV7-6 and TRBJ2-3, with TRBD1 identical over 7 bases. This CDR3 contains 17 residues. Germline V lookup: CDR1 SGHVS, CDR2 FNYEAQ. Here the CDR3 DNA reads TGTGCCACCAGCCTAAGATCACGGGACAGCCTCACAGATACGCAGTATTTT. Its translation is CATSLRSRDSLTDTQYF.

This clonotype showed up just a few times. The J gene is TRBJ2-7, the V gene TRBV29-1; D might be TRBD1 (5 bases). This CDR3 comprises 14 residues. The V gene lost 4 bases and the J gene lost 5 bases, with 18 bases spanning the gap. Germline-derived CDR1 and CDR2 are SQVTM and ANQGSEA. CDR3 in DNA: TGCAGCGTTGCGAGTTGGGGCCAGACAGACGAGCAGTACTTC. Its protein is CSVASWGQTDEQYF.

This clonotype was counted between two and nine times. This chain joins TRBV28 and TRBJ1-6; D is undetermined. The V and J ends lost 5 bases and 4 bases respectively, with 12 bases between them. The germline V gene encodes CDR1 MDHEN and CDR2 SYDVKM. The CDR3 has 15 residues. CDR3 sequence reads: CASSPRRRYNSPLHF. The CDR3 DNA sequence: TGTGCCAGCAGTCCCCGACGCCGATATAATTCACCCCTCCACTTT.

The chain combines TRBV25-1 with TRBJ1-1, with D unresolved. Trimming cost V 3 bases and J 7 bases, with 9 bases left between them. The CDR3 runs to 12 residues. Germline CDR1 and CDR2: MGHDK and SYGVNS. CDR3 bases: TGTGCCAGCAGTGATTATAGGTATGAAGCTTTCTTT. Translation gives CASSDYRYEAFF.

This clonotype appeared many times. The chain uses TRBV19 and TRBJ2-3, with TRBD1 matching 7 bases. The CDR3 is made up of 15 amino acids. V shed 5 bases, J shed 4 bases, and the junction held 9 bases outside the gene matches. The germline V gene encodes CDR1 LNHDA and CDR2 SQIVND (reference sequence). CDR3 protein: CASSLETGYPDTQYF. CDR3 bases: TGTGCCAGTAGTTTGGAGACAGGGTACCCAGATACGCAGTATTTT.

The chain couples TRBV19 to TRBJ2-3; D call uncertain. Germline V gene lookup returns CDR1 LNHDA and CDR2 SQIVND (reference sequence). V gave up 7 bases and J gave up 0 bases, with 11 bases separating them. CDR3 length equals 14 residues. In nucleotides, the CDR3 is TGTGCCAGTACACCGTACTCTAGCACAGATACGCAGTATTTT. Protein product: CASTPYSSTDTQYF.

At least ten counts were recorded for this clonotype. CDR3 residues: CSASRVSYNEQFF. The CDR3 nucleotides read TGCAGTGCTTCCAGGGTATCCTACAATGAGCAGTTCTTC. The rearrangement joins TRBV20-1 to TRBJ2-1, with TRBD1 as a possible D gene (5 bases). The CDR3 extends over 13 amino acids. The germline gives CDR1 DFQATT, CDR2 SNEGSKA (reference sequence). V was shortened by 5 bases and J by 1 base, with 9 bases between the two germline ends.

This clonotype showed up many times. The V and J genes are TRBV7-8 and TRBJ2-7; no reliable D call. From germline, CDR1 is SGHVS and CDR2 FQNEAQ. The V gene lost 2 bases and the J gene lost 2 bases, with 7 bases spanning the gap. The CDR3 totals 13 residues. CDR3 region: CASSLLETYEQYF. The CDR3 DNA is TGTGCCAGCAGCTTATTAGAAACCTACGAGCAGTACTTC.

In its sample, this clonotype is medium-sized. CDR3 nucleotides: TGTGCCAGCAGCCAAGCCAGCGGCAGCTCCTACGAGCAGTACTTC. It yields the protein CASSQASGSSYEQYF. The chain carries TRBV3-1 and TRBJ2-7, with D maybe TRBD2 (5 bases). The germline V and J ends were trimmed by 1 base and 0 bases, with 10 bases remaining between them. The CDR3 loop spans 15 amino acids. Per the germline V gene, CDR1 is LGHDT and CDR2 is YNNKEL (reference sequence).

This clonotype was detected ten times or more. The rearrangement uses TRBV21-1 and TRBJ2-7; TRBD1 was called by the table and not checked on the DNA. TRBV21-1 corresponds to a pseudogene. This CDR3 contains 15 residues. The DNA of the CDR3 is TGTGCCAGCAGTTTCCCGGGACAGGGGGCCCACGAGCAGTACTTC. Its translation: CASSFPGQGAHEQYF.

As for this clonotype: A read error may explain this, as a much larger clone is one base away. The V and J genes are TRBV7-2 and TRBJ2-6; either TRBD1 or TRBD2 may fit D (5 bases each). The CDR3 extends over 15 amino acids. Germline CDR1 SGHTA, CDR2 FQGNSA. CDR3 nucleotides: TGTGCCAGCAGCTTGGAGGTCTCTGGGGCCAACGGCCTGACTTTC. Encoded protein: CASSLEVSGANGLTF.

This clonotype was seen many times. The V gene is TRBV5-1, the J gene TRBJ2-2, with D possibly TRBD2 on 5 matching bases. Trimming pared 3 bases from V and 5 bases from J, leaving 14 bases between. There are 15 residues in the CDR3. From germline, CDR1 is SGHRS and CDR2 YFSETQ. Here the CDR3 reads CASSWESTGTGELFF. The CDR3, as DNA: TGCGCCAGCAGCTGGGAATCAACGGGGACCGGGGAGCTGTTTTTT.

This clonotype was picked up many times. This chain uses TRBV4-2 with TRBJ2-7; 13 bases align to TRBD2. The CDR3 is 15 residues long. Trimming at V came to 5 bases and at J to 5 bases, leaving 6 bases not matched to a gene. Looked up from germline, CDR1 is LGHNA and CDR2 is YNFKEQ. The CDR3 loop is CASSYGLAGEHEQYF. CDR3 sequence (DNA): TGTGCCAGCAGCTATGGACTAGCGGGAGAACACGAGCAGTACTTC.

This clonotype has at least ten counts. The chain combines TRBV5-5 with TRBJ2-7, with a possible D match to TRBD2 (5 bases). The CDR3 totals 15 residues. Trimming pared 0 bases from V and 2 bases from J, leaving 12 bases between. Per germline, CDR1 SGHKS and CDR2 YYEKEE (reference sequence). The CDR3 protein is CASSLGRGSTYEQYF. The DNA for the CDR3 is TGTGCCAGCAGCTTGGGTCGGGGATCTACCTACGAGCAGTACTTC.

The chain links TRBV29-1 to TRBJ2-7; TRBD1 is a possible D gene (6 bases). Deletions cut 5 bases from V and 3 bases from J, with 14 bases between. CDR3 length: 13 residues. Germline values: CDR1 SQVTM, CDR2 ANQGSEA. The CDR3 protein is CSVQTGPFYEQYF. Here the CDR3 DNA reads TGCAGCGTTCAGACAGGCCCATTCTACGAGCAGTACTTC.

This clonotype was observed many times. This chain connects TRBV5-1 to TRBJ2-6; D call uncertain. The CDR3 covers 16 residues. Between the trimmed V and J ends, which lost 6 bases and 0 bases, there was a span of 13 bases. CDR1 and CDR2 from the germline V gene are SGHRS and YFSETQ. CDR3 DNA sequence: TGCGCCAGCATGAAAGGGATTCTCTCTGGGGCCAACGTCCTGACTTTC. Translation: CASMKGILSGANVLTF.

A few counts support this clonotype. The chain combines TRBV12-3 or TRBV12-4 with TRBJ1-4, with 8 bases fitting TRBD1. The ends lost 3 bases at V and 2 bases at J; junction bases unmatched: 5. This CDR3 spans 16 amino acids. The CDR3 nucleotides read TGTGCCAGCAGTTTTCAGGGGGCTGAGACTAATGAAAAACTGTTTTTT. It encodes CASSFQGAETNEKLFF.

This clonotype has ten or more counts. The J gene is TRBJ2-7, the V gene TRBV20-1; 8 bases map to TRBD1. The junction had 3 bases not matched to a gene; V was cut back by 1 base and J by 4 bases. CDR1 and CDR2 (germline): DFQATT, SNEGSKA (reference sequence). The CDR3 totals 13 residues. CDR3 in amino acids: CSARGTGRYEQYF. The CDR3 region has the DNA TGCAGTGCTAGAGGGACAGGGAGGTACGAGCAGTACTTC.

The rearrangement links TRBV28 to TRBJ1-4, with D uncertain. In germline, CDR1 is MDHEN, CDR2 SYDVKM. V was clipped by 6 bases and J by 10 bases, with 15 bases between them. This CDR3 region has 13 residues. CDR3 in DNA: TGTGCCAGCAGCCCCGATTCACTCGGAAAACTGTTTTTT. Residues: CASSPDSLGKLFF.

This clonotype has at least ten counts. The chain joins TRBV12-3 or TRBV12-4 to TRBJ1-1; no clear D. Trimming shortened V by 3 bases and J by 1 base, and 6 bases separated the two germline ends. The CDR3 consists of 13 residues. The CDR3 DNA reads as TGTGCCAGCAGTTTCTCCGGGAACACTGAAGCTTTCTTT. Protein sequence: CASSFSGNTEAFF.